The 19 T cell receptor beta chains reported below all come from one sample, sequenced in a study of spatial heterogeneity in lung cancer. Described time point: blood at routine non-recurrence follow-up after resection. The input material, whole RNA from tumor, nontumor lung or frozen PBMC, was sequenced unsorted. TCRdb fed the 5' RACE reads into MiXCR, producing one record per CDR3 protein. The sample records about 120,000 distinct CDR3 sequences, less than 15% being singletons. Sequences were derived from PBMCs, sampled at follow-up. The receptors stem from a male donor with early-stage non-small cell lung cancer.

This clonotype was counted only a few times. The rearrangement uses TRBV28 and TRBJ1-2; 8 nucleotides line up with TRBD1. This CDR3 is built from 13 residues. V was clipped by 3 bases and J by 4 bases; unmatched bases: 1. Per the germline V gene, CDR1 is MDHEN and CDR2 is SYDVKM. The CDR3 region is CASSFGQGYGYTF. CDR3 in DNA: TGTGCCAGCAGTTTCGGACAGGGCTATGGCTACACCTTC.

The chain recombines TRBV7-2 with TRBJ1-5, with 11 bases fitting TRBD1. The CDR3 has 15 amino acids. Germline assignment: CDR1 SGHTA and CDR2 FQGNSA. Trimming at V came to 5 bases and at J to 7 bases, leaving 7 bases not matched to a gene. The CDR3 loop reads CASSKRTGGDQPQHF. Written as DNA, the CDR3 is TGTGCCAGCAGCAAAAGGACAGGGGGCGACCAGCCCCAGCATTTT.

At least ten counts were recorded for this clonotype. The rearrangement joins TRBV7-2 to TRBJ1-1; 7 bases fit TRBD1. V gave up 5 bases and J gave up 0 bases; unmatched junction bases: 15. The CDR3 sequence is 18 residues long. Germline loops: CDR1 SGHTA, CDR2 FQGNSA. In nucleotides, the CDR3 is TGTGCCAGCAGCAAGGGACAGTCTTTGAGATCGGTGAACACTGAAGCTTTCTTT. Translating gives CASSKGQSLRSVNTEAFF.

In its sample, this clonotype was seen a few times. The CDR3 nucleotides are TGCAGTGCTAGAGGATGGGAAAAACTGTTTTTT. It codes for CSARGWEKLFF. This chain joins TRBV20-1 and TRBJ1-4; D remains unclear. The CDR3 consists of 11 residues. Germline V gene sequence: CDR1 DFQATT, CDR2 SNEGSKA (reference sequence). The V and J ends lost 1 base and 8 bases respectively, with 5 bases between them.

The chain's CDR3 is CASSGSTVTIYEQYF. In nucleotides, the CDR3 is TGTGCCAGCAGCGGATCGACTGTAACGATTTACGAGCAGTACTTC. The J gene is TRBJ2-7, the V gene TRBV7-2; D not resolved. The germline V gene has CDR1 SGHTA and CDR2 FQGNSA. The V end was cut by 5 bases, the J end by 4 bases, with 18 bases between. The CDR3 covers 15 residues.

CDR3: CASSFQGMEETQYF. The CDR3, as DNA: TGTGCCAGCAGCTTTCAGGGTATGGAAGAGACCCAGTACTTC. The genes are TRBV7-9 and TRBJ2-5; maybe TRBD1 (5 bases). The CDR3 is 14 amino acids. Germline CDR1 SEHNR, CDR2 FQNEAQ (reference sequence). V gave up 3 bases and J gave up 3 bases, with 11 bases separating them.

This clonotype was counted a few times. The rearrangement joins TRBV25-1 to TRBJ1-2; possibly TRBD1 for D (5 bases). V was trimmed by 1 base and J by 4 bases, leaving 7 bases between them. This CDR3 is built from 13 residues. The germline V gene has CDR1 MGHDK and CDR2 SYGVNS. CDR3 residues: CASSELGAYGYTF. In nucleotides, the CDR3 is TGTGCCAGCAGTGAATTAGGGGCCTATGGCTACACCTTC.

The genes are TRBV7-2 and TRBJ2-3; 12 bases map to TRBD2. The CDR3 loop spans 16 amino acids. With 3 bases clipped from V and 2 bases from J, the junction kept 3 bases outside the gene matches. Germline V gene lookup returns CDR1 SGHTA and CDR2 FQGNSA. The CDR3 sequence is CASSLGLAGFTDTQYF. CDR3 nucleotide sequence: TGTGCCAGCAGCTTGGGACTAGCGGGCTTCACAGATACGCAGTATTTT.

This chain connects TRBV10-3 to TRBJ1-5, with D possibly matching TRBD1 (6 bases). Trimming pared 6 bases from V and 4 bases from J, leaving 13 bases between. This CDR3 is 14 amino acids long. Germline CDR1 reads ENHRY; CDR2 reads SYGVKD. CDR3 DNA: TGTGCCATCAGCGAACGACAGGAAAATCAGCCCCAGCATTTT. Protein product: CAISERQENQPQHF.

This clonotype was seen only a few times. The gene calls are TRBV12-3 or TRBV12-4 and TRBJ2-6, with no clear D. The CDR3 is made up of 14 amino acids. Trimming took 8 bases from V and 0 from J, leaving 8 bases between them. CDR3 sequence reads: CASQQSSGANVLTF. Here the CDR3 DNA reads TGTGCCAGCCAACAGAGCTCTGGGGCCAACGTCCTGACTTTC.

The genes are TRBV13 and TRBJ2-5; 11 nucleotides agree with TRBD2. Germline values: CDR1 PRHDT, CDR2 FYEKMQ (reference sequence). Germline trimming cut 5 bases from V and 8 bases from J; bases unmatched to any gene: 13. The CDR3 has 16 residues. The CDR3, as DNA: TGTGCCAGCAGCCCCCGCCTAGCGGGGGGCCGAGGTACCCAGTACTTC. Amino acids: CASSPRLAGGRGTQYF.

This clonotype has at least ten counts. V and J are TRBV20-1 and TRBJ2-7, with 9 bases lining up with TRBD1. Per the germline V gene, CDR1 is DFQATT and CDR2 is SNEGSKA (reference sequence). CDR3 size: 12 residues. J gave up 3 bases and V 7 bases, and 4 bases lay outside the gene matches. CDR3 nucleotides: TGCAGTGTCGGGACAGGGAACTACGAGCAGTACTTC. Protein sequence: CSVGTGNYEQYF.

This clonotype was picked up a small number of times. The J gene is TRBJ1-1, the V gene TRBV5-1, with D hard to call. CDR3 length: 13 residues. In germline, CDR1 is SGHRS, CDR2 YFSETQ. Trimming stripped 1 base from V and 1 base from J, with 5 bases between. In DNA, the CDR3 is TGCGCCAGCAGCTTGACACCGAACACTGAAGCTTTCTTT. It yields the protein CASSLTPNTEAFF.

The chain uses TRBV29-1 and TRBJ2-3, with D uncertain. The CDR3 covers 13 residues. Germline-derived CDR1 and CDR2 are SQVTM and ANQGSEA. Trimming pared 2 bases from V and 1 base from J, leaving 7 bases between. The CDR3 region has the DNA TGCAGCGTTGAACCCGCGCGCACAGATACGCAGTATTTT. Translation gives CSVEPARTDTQYF.

This clonotype has ten or more counts. The rearrangement links TRBV7-3 to TRBJ1-5, with no clear D. The CDR3 runs 14 residues. Germline values: CDR1 SGHTA, CDR2 FQGTGA. Trimming stripped 0 bases from V and 8 bases from J, with 11 bases between. The CDR3 DNA sequence: TGTGCCAGCAGCTTAACGTATGAAAGGGAGCCCCAGCATTTT. Encoded protein: CASSLTYEREPQHF.

This clonotype has a handful of counts. This chain connects TRBV7-8 to TRBJ2-1; 7 bases are a match to TRBD1. The CDR3 has 15 amino acids. CDR1 SGHVS and CDR2 FQNEAQ come from the germline V gene. The V and J ends lost 0 bases and 7 bases, in that order; junction bases with no gene match: 6. This chain's CDR3 is CASSLATGKWNEQFF. The CDR3, as DNA: TGTGCCAGCAGCTTAGCGACAGGGAAGTGGAATGAGCAGTTCTTC.

The table lists this clonotype with many counts. CDR3 residues: CATSETGSTDTQYF. CDR3 nucleotide sequence: TGTGCCACCAGCGAGACAGGTAGCACAGATACGCAGTATTTT. The genes are TRBV24-1 and TRBJ2-3; D is possibly TRBD1 (6 bases). V lost 7 bases, J lost 0 bases, and 10 bases lay in between. The CDR3 runs 14 residues. Germline CDR1 is KGHDR and CDR2 is SFDVKD.

This clonotype was found many times. V and J are TRBV5-1 and TRBJ2-7; possibly TRBD2 for D (6 bases). Trimming left V 4 bases short and J 4 bases short, with 9 bases between. The CDR3 runs 12 residues. In germline, CDR1 is SGHRS, CDR2 YFSETQ. For the CDR3, the DNA is TGCGCCAGCAGCACCGGACTATACGAGCAGTACTTC. It specifies CASSTGLYEQYF. The full variable domain, rest sourced from reference TRBV5-1 and TRBJ2-7, is KAGVTQTPRYLIKTRGQQVTLSCSPISGHRSVSWYQQTPGQGLQFLFEYFSETQRNKGNFPGRFSGRQFSNSRSEMNVSTLELGDSALYLCASSTGLYEQYFGPGTRLTVT.

V gene TRBV7-3 combines with J gene TRBJ2-3; D could derive from TRBD1 or TRBD2 (5 bases each). The ends were cut back, 2 bases at V and 2 bases at J, with 11 bases in the middle. The CDR3 length is 15 residues. The germline gives CDR1 SGHTA, CDR2 FQGTGA. The DNA for the CDR3 is TGTGCCAGCAGCTTAGGGACGGCTTCCACAGATACGCAGTATTTT. Encoded protein: CASSLGTASTDTQYF.